This T cell receptor (beta chain) was captured by sequencing in a study of cytomegalovirus exposure and HLA in healthy donors. V lost 2 bases and J 2 bases, leaving 10 bases between the germline ends. The CDR3 totals 13 residues. The germline CDR1 and CDR2 sequences are GTSNPN and SVGIG (reference sequence). 13 Jbeta primers and 60 Vbeta primers were used for the PCR. Sequencing used immunoSEQ multiplex PCR; TCRdb keeps in-frame clones, though not all of them. The profile shows over 150,000 clones, 80% of them singletons. V gene TRBV30 combines with J gene TRBJ2-7; maybe TRBD1 (5 bases). Material for sequencing was PBMCs. The receptor's source is a boy between 10 and 17 years old in good health and CMV-seronegative. CDR3 DNA: TGTGCCTGGAGTCCAGGGATCCCCTACGAGCAGTACTTC. Amino acid sequence: CAWSPGIPYEQYF. Combining the CDR3 with reference TRBV30 and TRBJ2-7 gives the whole variable domain SQTIHQWPATLVQPVGSPLSLECTVEGTSNPNLYWYRQAAGRGLQLLFYSVGIGQISSEVPQNLSASRPQDRQFILSSKKLLLSDSGFYLCAWSPGIPYEQYFGPGTRLTVT.